This passage covers 6 T cell receptor beta chains from one sample sequenced in a study of T cells in narcolepsy. Sequenced by immunoSEQ multiplex PCR; TCRdb stores in-frame clones only, minus some. The repertoire holds fewer than 35,000 clones, with over 75% as singletons. Sequences were obtained from CD45RA- memory CD4+ T cells from PBMCs. Receptor source: a human donor with narcolepsy.

The CDR3 coding sequence is TGCGCCAGCAGCTTGTTCGCAGGGCCCGACTACGAGCAGTACTTC. The encoded protein is CASSLFAGPDYEQYF. This sequence joins TRBV5-1 and TRBJ2-7; TRBD1 is a possible D gene (5 bases). V shed 1 base and J shed 3 bases, with 14 bases lying between them. The CDR3 sequence is 15 residues long. CDR1 and CDR2 (germline): SGHRS, YFSETQ.

This clone appeared once. V gene TRBV5-4 combines with J gene TRBJ2-7; a possible D gene is TRBD2 (5 bases). The CDR3 has 15 amino acids. Germline V CDR1 and CDR2: SGHNT, YYREEE (reference sequence). The germline V and J ends were trimmed by 3 bases and 4 bases, with 17 bases remaining between them. The DNA for the CDR3 is TGTGCCAGCAGCTCGCCTTCGAGGAGCGGTTACGAGCAGTACTTC. Translating it yields CASSSPSRSGYEQYF.

The gene calls are TRBV6-6 and TRBJ1-1; a possible D gene is TRBD1 (5 bases). Deletions cut 5 bases from V and 8 bases from J, with 12 bases between. This CDR3 spans 12 amino acids. The germline V gene encodes CDR1 MNHNY and CDR2 SVGAGI (reference sequence). The CDR3 nucleotides are TGTGCCAGCAGTGACCGTCGGGGGGAAGCTTTCTTT. Translating it yields CASSDRRGEAFF.

The chain couples TRBV9 to TRBJ2-5, with D possibly called TRBD1 or TRBD2 (5 bases each). CDR3 length: 14 amino acids. V was cut by 5 bases and J by 2 bases, with 13 bases left in between. CDR1 is SGDLS and CDR2 is YYNGEE in the germline V gene. The CDR3: CASSPGAAQETQYF. CDR3 DNA sequence: TGTGCCAGCAGTCCCGGGGCCGCTCAAGAGACCCAGTACTTC.

Only one count was recorded for this clone. The genes are TRBV5-1 and TRBJ2-7; a weak D match, TRBD1 (7 bases). CDR3 size: 18 residues. Trimming shortened V by 0 bases and J by 2 bases, and 21 bases separated the two germline ends. Germline V gene data show CDR1 as SGHRS and CDR2 as YFSETQ. Written as DNA, the CDR3 is TGCGCCAGCAGCTTGGGCCGTGGAGGGGGCACCTTTCCCTACGAGCAGTACTTC. It is translated as CASSLGRGGGTFPYEQYF.

This sequence joins TRBV19 and TRBJ1-2; TRBD1 agrees at 9 bases. With 0 bases clipped from V and 4 bases from J, the junction kept 6 bases outside the gene matches. CDR3 length: 16 amino acids. Germline V gives CDR1 LNHDA, CDR2 SQIVND (reference sequence). The CDR3 spells CASSIDTGGMPYGYTF. In DNA form, the CDR3 reads TGTGCCAGTAGTATAGACACAGGGGGCATGCCCTATGGCTACACCTTC.